This T cell receptor (beta chain) was sequenced in a study of T-cell reconstitution after alpha-beta-depleted transplantation in children. This clonotype was picked up a small number of times. Preparation of the TCRbeta library involved a method that used unique molecular identifiers. TCRdb re-called the PCR reads with MiXCR, one entry per CDR3 protein. The table has 250,000 to 300,000 distinct CDR3 sequences, roughly 9.5% seen once. Sequenced material: PBMCs from the stem cell graft donor, taken from the stem cell graft. This receptor was obtained from a human donor who donated a stem cell graft to a child with SCID.

CDR3 coding DNA: TGCAGTGCTATCGTGGCAGGCAACTATGGCTACACCTTC. Protein sequence: CSAIVAGNYGYTF. The gene calls are TRBV20-1 and TRBJ1-2; unclear D gene. The CDR3 runs to 13 residues. The V gene's germline CDR1 is DFQATT and CDR2 SNEGSKA (reference sequence). V dropped 4 bases and J dropped 2 bases, with 11 bases sitting between them.